The 2 T cell receptor beta chains given below trace back to one sample, sequenced in a study of T cell responses to AZD1222 COVID-19 vaccine. Sequencing used immunoSEQ multiplex PCR; TCRdb keeps in-frame clones, though not all of them. The sample shows under 200,000 clones, approximately 90% of them seen only once. Sequencing was performed on peripheral blood, taken 28 days after the second AZD1222 dose. These receptors originate from an adult who received the AZD1222 COVID-19 vaccine.

The chain carries TRBV9 and TRBJ2-7; D is perhaps TRBD1 or TRBD2 (5 bases each). Trimming stripped 4 bases from V and 6 bases from J, with 11 bases between. The CDR3 loop spans 12 amino acids. Looked up from germline, CDR1 is SGDLS and CDR2 is YYNGEE. The chain's CDR3 is CASSPGAGEQYF. For the CDR3, the DNA is TGTGCCAGCAGCCCCGGGGCGGGCGAGCAGTACTTC.

The J gene is TRBJ2-5, the V gene TRBV30; TRBD2 matches at 9 bases. The trim removed 2 bases at V and 4 bases at J, leaving 8 bases unmatched. The CDR3 sequence is 15 residues long. The germline gives CDR1 GTSNPN, CDR2 SVGIG (reference sequence). The CDR3 is CAWSLSSGRGETQYF. In nucleotides, the CDR3 is TGTGCCTGGAGTCTCAGTAGCGGGAGAGGAGAGACCCAGTACTTC.